These 15 T cell receptor beta chains were all obtained from the same sample, sequenced in a study of OX40 agonist ivuxolimab in advanced cancers. Profiled with immunoSEQ multiplex PCR; TCRdb holds only in-frame clones, not every one. The data contain about 67,000 clones, about 88% of them singletons. The input for sequencing was CD4+ or CD8+ T cells sorted from blood, taken in a trial of the OX40 agonist ivuxolimab. Source of these receptors: an adult with an advanced solid tumor such as melanoma, head and neck, liver or kidney cancer.

This chain connects TRBV7-2 to TRBJ2-1; D not certain. This CDR3 spans 12 amino acids. CDR1 is SGHTA, CDR2 FQGNSA, per germline. V lost 5 bases, J lost 5 bases, and 7 bases lay in between. The CDR3 coding sequence is TGTGCCAGCAGCGCATTTAACAATGAGCAGTTCTTC. It encodes CASSAFNNEQFF.

J is TRBJ1-2 and V is TRBV6-1; maybe TRBD1 (5 bases). Germline assignment: CDR1 MNHNS and CDR2 SASEGT. Trimming removed 6 bases from V and 4 bases from J, with 12 bases in between. The length of the CDR3 is 13 residues. This chain's CDR3 is CASRTPGLYGYTF. The CDR3 DNA reads TGTGCCAGCAGGACCCCGGGACTCTATGGCTACACCTTC.

CDR3 bases: TGTGCCAGCAGCCAAGATCAGTTGGCTGAAGCTTTCTTT. Translated, it gives CASSQDQLAEAFF. The chain has TRBV4-2 and TRBJ1-1; D gene unclear. The V gene lost 0 bases and the J gene lost 6 bases, with 8 bases spanning the gap. Germline assignment: CDR1 LGHNA and CDR2 YNFKEQ. The CDR3 length is 13 residues.

V usage is TRBV6-6 and J usage is TRBJ2-5; D unclear. The CDR3 length is 11 residues. Trimming removed 4 bases from V and 4 bases from J, with 4 bases in between. CDR1 is MNHNY, CDR2 SVGAGI, per germline (reference sequence). This chain's CDR3 is CASSLRETQYF. CDR3 nucleotides: TGTGCCAGCAGTTTGAGAGAGACCCAGTACTTC.

This clone was seen only a few times. This chain connects TRBV6-5 to TRBJ1-2, with a tentative D call TRBD1 (5 bases). V was shortened by 5 bases and J by 5 bases, with 12 bases between the two germline ends. The CDR3 runs to 13 residues. Germline CDR1 MNHEY, CDR2 SVGAGI. The CDR3: CASSRGRVYGYTF. CDR3 DNA: TGTGCCAGCAGTAGAGGCAGGGTGTATGGCTACACCTTC.

The chain combines TRBV19 with TRBJ2-5; D may match TRBD1 or TRBD2 (5 bases each). Germline V CDR1 and CDR2: LNHDA, SQIVND (reference sequence). The CDR3 covers 14 residues. Trimming left V 9 bases short and J 5 bases short, with 19 bases between. The CDR3 region is CARKPGTPGETQYF. The CDR3 DNA is TGTGCCAGAAAGCCTGGGACCCCCGGCGAGACCCAGTACTTC.

The V call is TRBV5-1, the J call TRBJ2-5, with 10 positions matching TRBD2. The V gene's germline CDR1 is SGHRS and CDR2 YFSETQ. CDR3 size: 15 residues. The V and J ends lost 0 bases and 1 base, in that order; junction bases with no gene match: 0. The CDR3 nucleotides read TGCGCCAGCAGCTTGGTAGCGGGAGGCCAAGAGACCCAGTACTTC. The encoded protein is CASSLVAGGQETQYF.

The V gene is TRBV11-2, the J gene TRBJ2-3; 9 bases are shared with TRBD2. The CDR3 extends over 15 amino acids. V gave up 5 bases and J gave up 4 bases; unmatched junction bases: 7. Germline V gene lookup returns CDR1 SGHAT and CDR2 FQNNGV. The CDR3 sequence: CASSVPGTSSDTQYF. CDR3 sequence (DNA): TGTGCCAGCAGCGTCCCCGGGACTAGCTCAGATACGCAGTATTTT.

This clone was recorded once. The chain joins TRBV7-9 to TRBJ2-7; 14 nucleotides align to TRBD2. Trimming cost V 7 bases and J 7 bases; bases outside gene matches: 12. The CDR3 is made up of 16 amino acids. Germline V gene data show CDR1 as SEHNR and CDR2 as FQNEAQ (reference sequence). The CDR3, as DNA: TGTGCCAGCACCGCTCACCGACTAGCGGGAGGGGAAGAGCAGTACTTC. The encoded protein is CASTAHRLAGGEEQYF.

The V gene is TRBV18, the J gene TRBJ2-4; D is unresolved. CDR3 size: 14 residues. Germline CDR1 and CDR2: KGHSH and LQKENI. Trimming took 3 bases from V and 3 from J, leaving 9 bases between them. The CDR3 region is CASSPRLVKNIQYF. CDR3 DNA sequence: TGTGCCAGCTCACCCAGATTAGTCAAAAACATTCAGTACTTC.

This clone came up a few times. Distinct nucleotide sequences in the sample also encode this CDR3. The chain couples TRBV19 to TRBJ2-2; D possibly corresponds to TRBD1 (5 bases). This CDR3 comprises 15 residues. Per germline, CDR1 LNHDA and CDR2 SQIVND (reference sequence). Between the trimmed V and J ends, which lost 3 bases and 1 base, there was a span of 9 bases. The CDR3 sequence is CASSIGTGNTGELFF. The CDR3 nucleotides read TGTGCCAGTAGTATCGGTACAGGGAACACCGGGGAGCTGTTTTTT.

The chain combines TRBV19 with TRBJ1-5; D remains ambiguous. CDR1 and CDR2 (germline): LNHDA, SQIVND (reference sequence). Trimming took off 3 bases at V and 0 bases at J, with 9 bases between the two ends. The CDR3 is 15 amino acids. The DNA of the CDR3 is TGTGCCAGTAGTATGACACATTATAGCAATCAGCCCCAGCATTTT. This encodes CASSMTHYSNQPQHF.

This clone has more than one count but fewer than ten. This rearrangement joins TRBV7-9 to TRBJ2-3; D remains unclear. V was shortened by 5 bases and J by 3 bases, with 3 bases between the two germline ends. The CDR3 has 11 amino acids. Germline-derived CDR1 and CDR2 are SEHNR and FQNEAQ (reference sequence). This CDR3 reads CASSQTDTQYF. The CDR3, as DNA: TGTGCCAGCAGCCAGACAGATACGCAGTATTTT.

This clone was picked up one time. V usage is TRBV25-1 and J usage is TRBJ2-7; the D call may be TRBD1 or TRBD2 (5 bases each). Germline assignment: CDR1 MGHDK and CDR2 SYGVNS. The CDR3 sequence is 13 residues long. V was shortened by 4 bases and J by 2 bases, with 9 bases between the two germline ends. The CDR3 DNA reads as TGTGCCAGCAGTGCTCGGGGACCCTACGAGCAGTACTTC. Translating it yields CASSARGPYEQYF.

The chain is built from TRBV5-5 and TRBJ1-1; tentatively, D is TRBD1 (5 bases). Trimming left V 5 bases short and J 7 bases short, with 15 bases between. CDR3 size: 13 residues. Germline values: CDR1 SGHKS, CDR2 YYEKEE (reference sequence). The CDR3 DNA follows: TGTGCCAGCAGACCCGGGGGTGGAGATGAAGCTTTCTTT. Its protein product is CASRPGGGDEAFF.